This record looks at one T cell receptor (beta chain) sequence and its context. At the DNA level, this CDR3 is encoded by other sequences in the same sample as well. The entry originates in a study of blood T cell repertoires in COVID-19. Looking at the study overall: Samples of COVID-19 (acute and convalescent) were obtained from the United States, Italy and Spain. PBMCs, B-cell-depleted T cells, or T cells provided the cDNA or gDNA that made up the material.

The authors' processing: The authors estimated nucleated cell counts from reference gene primer amplification. Data came from immunoSEQ multiplex PCR; TCRdb stores just in-frame clones and leaves some out. For V, J and clone size, that table is used; D and trimming come from the DNA. The data contain 200,000 to 250,000 clones, less than 85% of them singletons. The CDR3 totals 18 residues. From germline, CDR1 is KGHSH and CDR2 LQKENI. Unmatched junction bases numbered 9, after V lost 6 bases and J lost 1 base. The V and J genes are TRBV18 and TRBJ2-5; TRBD2 matches 15 bases. The sample comprised peripheral blood. This clonotype was obtained from a woman in her seventies with acute or convalescent COVID-19. In DNA, the CDR3 is TGTGCCAGCTCGTCCGGACTAGCGGGGGGGCCGGTCCAAGAGACCCAGTACTTC. Encoded protein: CASSSGLAGGPVQETQYF.